This T cell receptor (beta chain) was sequenced for a study of T cell changes during pregnancy in multiple sclerosis. Profiled with immunoSEQ multiplex PCR; TCRdb holds only in-frame clones, not every one. The table has under 70,000 clones, roughly 91% seen once. The V and J ends lost 5 bases and 12 bases respectively, with 20 bases between them. The CDR3 runs to 14 residues. The germline gives CDR1 LNHDA, CDR2 SQIVND (reference sequence). This receptor was identified in a female donor in good health, enrolled as a control in a pregnancy study. The chain carries TRBV19 and TRBJ1-5; TRBD1 might be the D (6 bases). This specimen was peripheral blood, taken after pregnancy. CDR3 coding DNA: TGTGCCAGTAGTCTAGGACAGTCCGGACCCGACCAGCATTTT. Protein: CASSLGQSGPDQHF.